The 8 T cell receptor beta chains given below trace back to one sample, sequenced in a study of T cell repertoires in cytomegalovirus infection. TCRdb reprocessed the reads with MiXCR, giving one entry per CDR3 protein. The top ten clones hold approximately 4.2% of a sample with some 200,000 distinct CDR3 sequences, 8% to 10% of them seen once. Source material: PBMCs. These receptors all stem from a human donor in good health (CMV status not recorded). Some clones in this sample may be carry-over from other donors' samples.

This clonotype appeared a few times. The chain uses TRBV10-2 and TRBJ2-7; no clear D gene. V lost 3 bases and J lost 2, with 8 bases in between. Germline V gene sequence: CDR1 WSHSY, CDR2 SAAADI. The CDR3 contains 13 residues. The CDR3 reads CASSDRVPYEQYF. DNA for the CDR3: TGCGCCAGCAGTGATCGGGTCCCCTACGAGCAGTACTTC.

This clonotype was recorded many times. The gene calls are TRBV7-3 and TRBJ1-5, with no clear D. V was trimmed by 0 bases and J by 2 bases, leaving 8 bases between them. Germline CDR1 is SGHTA and CDR2 is FQGTGA. CDR3 size: 15 residues. The CDR3 DNA follows: TGTGCCAGCAGCTTAACCAGCGGGGGCAATCAGCCCCAGCATTTT. This encodes CASSLTSGGNQPQHF.

This clonotype was seen repeatedly, ten times or more. CDR3 amino acids: CASSLMGTVGYTF. In DNA, the CDR3 is TGTGCCAGCAGTTTGATGGGTACAGTTGGCTACACCTTC. This chain joins TRBV12-3 or TRBV12-4 and TRBJ1-2; no clear D gene. The CDR3 loop spans 13 amino acids. The germline V and J ends were trimmed by 3 bases and 7 bases, with 12 bases remaining between them.

The CDR3, as DNA: TGTGCCAGCAGTTACACTTCGGACAAATTCTACGAGCAGTACTTC. Translation gives CASSYTSDKFYEQYF. The chain is built from TRBV6-5 and TRBJ2-7, with a possible D match to TRBD1 (5 bases). Germline values: CDR1 MNHEY, CDR2 SVGAGI. The CDR3 consists of 15 residues. Between the trimmed V and J ends, which lost 2 bases and 3 bases, there was a span of 14 bases.

V is TRBV5-4 and J is TRBJ2-5, with D uncertain. This CDR3 region has 14 residues. The germline V gene encodes CDR1 SGHNT and CDR2 YYREEE (reference sequence). The V end was cut by 4 bases, the J end by 2 bases, with 12 bases between. The CDR3 bases are TGTGCCAGCAGCCCTCCCGATAGTCAAGAGACCCAGTACTTC. Its protein is CASSPPDSQETQYF.

This clonotype was detected only a few times. The genes are TRBV6-2 or TRBV6-3 and TRBJ2-7; D not certain. CDR3 length: 12 residues. CDR1 is MNHEY, CDR2 SVGEGT, per germline. Trimming cost V 0 bases and J 1 base, with 1 base left between them. CDR3 DNA sequence: TGTGCCAGCAGTTACTCTTCCTACGAGCAGTACTTC. Translation gives CASSYSSYEQYF.

This clonotype was seen at least ten times. DNA of the CDR3: TGTGCCAGCAGCTTAGTTTGGGGGGGCACTGAAGCTTTCTTT. This translates into CASSLVWGGTEAFF. The chain carries TRBV7-2 and TRBJ1-1; D possibly corresponds to TRBD1 (5 bases). Trimming removed 1 base at V and 4 bases at J, with 10 bases between. Germline V gives CDR1 SGHTA, CDR2 FQGNSA. CDR3 length: 14 residues.

This clonotype occurred many times. The chain employs TRBV28 and TRBJ2-3; 7 bases map to TRBD1. CDR1 is MDHEN and CDR2 is SYDVKM in the germline V gene. The CDR3 length is 18 residues. With V trimmed by 7 bases and J by 0 bases, 16 bases remained unmatched. CDR3 sequence reads: CASISGGHLSASTDTQYF. CDR3 nucleotides: TGTGCCAGCATCTCAGGGGGACACCTCTCCGCTAGCACAGATACGCAGTATTTT.